This T cell receptor (beta chain) was identified during a study of radiotherapy plus CTLA-4 blockade in lung cancer. The CDR3 contains 16 residues. V was pared by 9 bases and J by 0 bases, with 10 bases of the junction left unmatched. From germline, CDR1 is SGHRS and CDR2 YFSETQ. Using immunoSEQ multiplex PCR, the repertoire was profiled, and TCRdb retains in-frame clones only, with some absent. The profile shows 49,000 or so clones, roughly 76% of them singletons. Material: peripheral blood, obtained from a patient treated with radiotherapy plus ipilimumab. This chain joins TRBV5-1 and TRBJ2-1; 9 nucleotides match TRBD1. The source of this sequence is a human donor with non-small cell lung cancer who had stable disease on radiotherapy plus ipilimumab. CDR3 sequence (DNA): TGCGCCACCGTCGGACAGGGGTTAAGCTCCTACAATGAGCAGTTCTTC. Translated: CATVGQGLSSYNEQFF.